These 7 T cell receptor beta chains came from one sample sequenced in a study of T-cell reconstitution after alpha-beta-depleted transplantation in children. Researchers prepared the TCRbeta library using unique molecular identifiers, the study reports. TCRdb passed the PCR reads through MiXCR, listing each CDR3 protein once. The sample has just over 70,000 distinct CDR3 sequences; 7% to 8% are singletons. Sequences were derived from PBMCs from the stem cell graft donor, sampled from the stem cell graft. The receptors were gathered from a human donor who donated a stem cell graft to a child with acute lymphoblastic leukemia.

This chain joins TRBV20-1 and TRBJ2-2; possibly TRBD2 for D (5 bases). The CDR3 is 13 residues long. V shed 8 bases and J shed 0 bases, with 10 bases lying between them. Germline lookup yields CDR1 DFQATT and CDR2 SNEGSKA (reference sequence). CDR3 DNA sequence: TGCAGTTCGACTAACACGAACACCGGGGAGCTGTTTTTT. Protein: CSSTNTNTGELFF.

This clonotype was observed many times. V is TRBV11-2 and J is TRBJ1-5; D might be TRBD1 (6 bases). V was trimmed by 0 bases and J by 7 bases, leaving 19 bases between them. The CDR3 is 17 amino acids. CDR1 and CDR2 from the germline V gene are SGHAT and FQNNGV. The CDR3 nucleotides are TGTGCCAGCAGCTTAGAGTGGGCAGGGGCAAAGGGGCAGCCCCAGCATTTT. The encoded protein is CASSLEWAGAKGQPQHF.

This clonotype was counted a few times. The chain uses TRBV24-1 and TRBJ1-2, with D perhaps matching TRBD1 (5 bases). Trimming took off 7 bases at V and 7 bases at J, with 12 bases between the two ends. CDR3 length: 12 amino acids. Germline V CDR1 and CDR2: KGHDR, SFDVKD. CDR3 sequence (DNA): TGTGCCACCAGCCGGGGCGCGGGTGGCTACACCTTC. Protein product: CATSRGAGGYTF.

V usage is TRBV7-7 and J usage is TRBJ2-1, with D possibly matching TRBD1 (6 bases). Trimming cost V 5 bases and J 8 bases, with 19 bases left between them. This CDR3 has 15 amino acids. Germline V CDR1 and CDR2: SSHAT, FNYEAQ (reference sequence). The CDR3 DNA sequence: TGTGCCAGCAGCCAAGAGCCCAGGGGTTTGGATGAGCAGTTCTTC. Translation: CASSQEPRGLDEQFF.

This clonotype was counted ten times or more. The chain has TRBV5-1 and TRBJ1-4; possible D gene TRBD1, 6 bases. Looked up from germline, CDR1 is SGHRS and CDR2 is YFSETQ. The CDR3 extends over 15 amino acids. Trimming shortened V by 1 base and J by 5 bases, and 12 bases separated the two germline ends. The CDR3 loop reads CASSLRGTRNEKLFF. CDR3 bases: TGCGCCAGCAGCTTGCGTGGGACACGAAATGAAAAACTGTTTTTT.

This clonotype was counted many times. J is TRBJ1-1 and V is TRBV9; 9 bases fit TRBD1. The CDR3 totals 15 residues. Germline lookup yields CDR1 SGDLS and CDR2 YYNGEE. J lost 2 bases, V lost 3 bases, and 5 bases had no gene match. In nucleotides, the CDR3 is TGTGCCAGCAGCGCGTCGACAGGGGGAAACACTGAAGCTTTCTTT. It encodes CASSASTGGNTEAFF.

This clonotype was seen many times. The chain recombines TRBV20-1 with TRBJ1-5, with 8 bases aligning to TRBD1. The ends lost 3 bases at V and 2 bases at J; junction bases unmatched: 6. The CDR3 has 15 amino acids. CDR1 DFQATT and CDR2 SNEGSKA come from the germline V gene (reference sequence). The CDR3 bases are TGCAGTGCTAGGGACAGGGAAGACGGCAATCAGCCCCAGCATTTT. Protein sequence: CSARDREDGNQPQHF.